This TCR beta chain came from a study of cytomegalovirus exposure and HLA in healthy donors (dated by TCRdb to about 2017). At the level of the whole study: According to an earlier analysis of a few hundred of the donors, some 180 million T cells yielded over 90 million unique TCR beta sequences and approximately 300 Gb of sequence data. An early release that covered several hundred HLA-typed donors contained approximately 300 gigabases of sequencing data and tens of millions of unique TCR sequences. Among the roughly 390 genotyped donors, approximately 77% belonged to the genetic ancestry cluster associated with self-reported Caucasian donors. The aim of the study was to test whether cataloging public T cell receptors could identify signatures of past pathogen exposure. Using immunosequencing, the study profiled T cell repertoires from fewer than 700 subjects and related those repertoires to cytomegalovirus serostatus. In addition to the first cohort of several hundred subjects, a separate validation cohort of 120 different subjects was used. High-throughput TCR immunosequencing, statistical association of individual TCRs with disease status, and machine learning were combined to predict cytomegalovirus infection status. To study patterns of TCR occurrence, a later analysis re-analyzed previously published TCR beta repertoires from several hundred donors and added high-resolution HLA genotyping. In the later analysis, no new phenotypic data were used to find candidate immune exposures; instead, reliance was placed on TCR beta sequences and their occurrence across donors. An earlier analysis of some 600 of the donors applied high-throughput TCR beta sequencing to assess whether each TCR beta V gene segment acted as functional or pseudogenic. Donor age, sex, ethnicity and CMV serostatus were compiled together with the repertoire data. A later genetic analysis took genome-wide SNP genotypes for about 55% of the 666 donors and used that subset as a discovery cohort. Every repertoire in the discovery cohort had been generated on one and the same sequencing platform. HLA typing covered class I and class II loci at four-digit resolution. Typing coverage differed by locus: A, B, C, DRB1 and DQB1 were typed in about 620-630 donors, DQA1 in approximately 520, DPA1 in some 610, and DPB1 in 450 to 490. Roughly 5 DR-DQ haplotypes were handled as single units for association and clustering, since linkage in the cohort was strong. Across 398 genotyped donors of the cohort, an average of roughly 230,000 unique TCR beta nucleotide sequences per donor were sequenced, and around 20% of those sequences were non-productive. The research as a whole found: According to a later analysis, TCR association rates differed among HLA loci, with DRB1 alleles showing the most associated TCRs and HLA-C alleles showing the fewest. Sequencing depth was assumed to be roughly uniform across donors in the presence/absence analyses, though that assumption may not hold. Because counts were too low, roughly 17 rarely observed V segments, including chromosome 9 orphons, were left out of the earlier analysis of 500 to 650 of the donors. In a later analysis, HLA-associated TCR beta chains were found to be more clonally expanded and to have lower generation probabilities than equally common non-associated chains. V-gene and J-gene trimming of TCR beta chains was associated with a missense DCLRE1C variant in a later genetic analysis, and the association was replicated in an independent cohort. Because some donors lacked HLA typing at each locus, the association tests relied only on the typed subset. Some IMGT-functional V segments, including TRBV6-2 and TRBV6-3, could not be distinguished by the 87-base-pair reads and were therefore excluded. According to a later genetic analysis, donors in an Asian-associated ancestry cluster had fewer N-insertions in productive TCRs than the approximately 710-donor mean. A further reported finding was that TCR beta sequences accurately predicted the HLA-A and HLA-B alleles for most subjects in the first cohort. Strong co-occurrence of HLA alleles, especially DR and DQ, made assigning TCR associations to individual alleles difficult. The classifier was reported to diagnose cytomegalovirus status with high specificity and sensitivity in both the original and validation cohorts. Specific HLA alleles were associated with more than 15,000 TCR beta sequences at a false discovery rate of 0.05 in a later analysis. In this cohort, only TCR beta chains were sequenced, and detectable features were limited by the absence of alpha or paired-chain data. While some public TCRs were present in many individuals, most TCR sequences turned up only very rarely across donors. Correlated functional status among segregating V segments might reflect linkage disequilibrium, but an unknown experimental factor could not be ruled out. The authors suggested that the approach could potentially be extended to other disease states and immunological phenotypes. A cluster of highly shared sequence variants was judged likely to represent a technical artifact of the sequencing pipeline. Immune exposure information for the cohort was limited to CMV serostatus. A later analysis found that most CMV-associated TCR beta chains appeared HLA-restricted, with HLA associations seemingly driven largely by CMV exposure. In an earlier analysis of over 550 of the donors, most TCR beta V segments were observed in productive rearrangements about 87% or about 30% of the time, broadly matching IMGT annotations. According to a later analysis, parvovirus B19, influenza, CMV and Epstein-Barr virus appeared linked to several top co-occurrence clusters. In vitro tests confirmed that a few of the cytomegalovirus-associated TCR beta chains recognize cytomegalovirus antigens. A total of 150 or so TCR beta chains were listed by the study as associated with cytomegalovirus.

Details on this clone: It lacks a known antigen. No much larger clonotype is one base removed from it; base qualities were not supplied.

The library was obtained by the immunoSEQ multiplex PCR assay. A mixture of 60 forward primers for TCR Vbeta segments and 13 reverse primers for TCR Jbeta segments was used in the multiplex PCR. The CDR3 region of rearranged TCR beta genes was amplified from genomic DNA by a multiplex PCR assay. On the Illumina HiSeq System, the amplified TCR beta libraries were sequenced as 87-base-pair reads. As for the original processing: In a later analysis, tens of millions of unique TCR beta chains were counted across the roughly 610 repertoires, and around 10 million of these chains were shared by at least two donors. To remove PCR and sequencing errors, raw reads were error-corrected and collapsed into unique sequences using a nearest-neighbor algorithm that merged closely related sequences. CDR3 sequences were aligned to IMGT reference sequences to assign V, D and J gene segments. Each retained sequence needed at least a six-nucleotide match to both a V gene segment and a J gene segment. A rearrangement was called productive if the CDR3 had no stop codons and remained in frame with V and J, and every other rearrangement was called non-productive. Following IMGT convention, CDR3 was defined as the stretch from the second conserved V-encoded cysteine up to the conserved J-encoded phenylalanine. In an earlier analysis of more than 550 of the donors, sequences lacking an unambiguous match to a single V gene segment were excluded. An earlier analysis of fewer than 750 of the donors classified V segments as functional when productive rearrangements were above 56.7% and as segregating when the standard deviation between donors was above 5%. A statistical classification framework was built for diagnosing cytomegalovirus status from the catalog of TCR beta chain sequences. In a later analysis, TCR nucleotide sequences were compared against IMGT/GENE-DB human TR gene sequences so that V and J genes could be assigned. In a later analysis, CDR3 sequences and most-parsimonious VDJ recombination scenarios were assigned using the TCRdist pipeline. A later analysis defined each TCR beta chain by its CDR3 amino acid sequence plus V-gene family, and excluded reads lacking a unique V-gene family. A later analysis removed roughly 590 highly shared, low-generation-probability nucleotide sequences to deal with suspected cross-contamination and a sequencing artifact. For each public chain, a later analysis derived a clonal expansion index from normalized ranks of inferred template counts within each repertoire. In a later analysis, generation probabilities were computed with a VDJ recombination model fitted to out-of-frame rearrangements, and the resulting probabilities were checked against IGoR. Hypergeometric tests were used in a later analysis to score TCR-TCR, TCR-HLA and TCR-CMV co-occurrence, with a repertoire-size bias correction applied to the TCR pairs. False discovery rates were estimated in a later analysis by permuting HLA or CMV assignments 20 times. A later analysis grouped co-occurring TCRs with DBSCAN, adding TCRdist sequence similarity when clustering within HLA-allele-positive subsets. Repertoires with fewer than 30,000 or more than 120,000 public chains were left out of co-occurrence clustering, as were roughly five repertoires with anomalous nucleotide sharing. Sourced from immuneACCESS, this table was stored by TCRdb with only in-frame sequences that have V and J called. A share of the clones is absent; for the studies checked, an unresolved V gene accounts for under half, and the remainder has no known explanation. The V and J calls and clone size are taken from that table; D and trimming were inferred from the DNA. This sample has 300,000 or so clones in its table, and 80% to 90% of those were observed once. The ten largest clones take up 2% to 2.5% of the sample.

V sheds 0 bases and J sheds 2 bases, leaving 7 bases between their ends. According to the germline V gene, CDR1 reads SGHDT and CDR2 reads YYEEEE. Taken from cysteine to phenylalanine, the CDR3 has 14 residues. Left in the record is the CDR3 DNA by itself, 42 bases read in frame from the first base. The cohort was made up of around 720 healthy bone marrow donors. All cohort members were sampled while nominally healthy, although unrecorded immune exposures were likely present. The donor tested CMV seropositive and was one of the 289 seropositive cohort members. Each donor provided a peripheral blood sample, and peripheral blood mononuclear cells were used for TCR beta sequencing. Genomic DNA extraction from the blood cell samples was performed with the Qiagen DNeasy Blood Extraction Kit.

The sample was PBMCs. The chain uses TRBV5-6 and TRBJ2-3; the D gene cannot be resolved reliably. The sequence was obtained from a woman aged 40 to 50 in good health and CMV-seropositive. The DNA sequence is given as TGTGCCAGCAGCTTGGGTCGCTACACAGATACGCAGTATTTT. Its protein reads: CASSLGRYTDTQYF.